This TCR beta chain was documented in a study of blood T cell repertoires in COVID-19. Study at large: The origin of the acute and convalescent COVID-19 samples was the United States, Italy and Spain. Sample material is recorded as cDNA or gDNA derived from T cells, B-cell-depleted T cells, or PBMCs.

The V end lost 3 bases, the J end lost 2 bases, and 7 bases lay between the germline ends. There are 13 residues in the CDR3. As handled by the study authors: Amplifying reference gene primers gave estimates of nucleated cell counts. Here immunoSEQ multiplex PCR was the method, and the copy in TCRdb shows in-frame clones only, minus some. Clone size and V and J calls were adopted from that table, with D and trimming inferred from the DNA. The sample shows fewer than 700,000 clones, roughly nine tenths of them seen only once. The chain has TRBV12-3 or TRBV12-4 and TRBJ2-5; D gene uncertain. The clonotype originates from a woman between 45 and 65 years old with COVID-19, enrolled during active disease. Material: peripheral blood. CDR3 coding DNA: TGTGCCAGCAGTTTCGGCGGTCAAGAGACCCAGTACTTC. It yields the protein CASSFGGQETQYF.